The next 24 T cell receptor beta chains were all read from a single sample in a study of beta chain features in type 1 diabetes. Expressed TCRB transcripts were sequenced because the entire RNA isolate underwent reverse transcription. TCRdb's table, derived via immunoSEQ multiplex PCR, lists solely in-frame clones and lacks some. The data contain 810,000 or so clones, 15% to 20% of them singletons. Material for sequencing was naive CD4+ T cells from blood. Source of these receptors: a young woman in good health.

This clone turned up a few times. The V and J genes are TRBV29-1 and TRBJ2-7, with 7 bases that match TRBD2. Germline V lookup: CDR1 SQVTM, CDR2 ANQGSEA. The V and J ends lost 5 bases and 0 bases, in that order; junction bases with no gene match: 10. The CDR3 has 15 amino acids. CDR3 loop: CSVQYLAVSSYEQYF. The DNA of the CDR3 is TGCAGCGTTCAATACCTAGCGGTGAGCTCCTACGAGCAGTACTTC.

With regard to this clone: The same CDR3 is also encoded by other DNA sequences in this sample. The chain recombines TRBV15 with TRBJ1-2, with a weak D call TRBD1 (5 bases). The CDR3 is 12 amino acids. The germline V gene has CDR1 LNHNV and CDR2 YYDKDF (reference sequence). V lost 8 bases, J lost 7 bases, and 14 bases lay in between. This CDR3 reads CATSRDHGGYTF. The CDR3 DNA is TGTGCCACCTCCAGGGATCACGGTGGCTACACCTTC. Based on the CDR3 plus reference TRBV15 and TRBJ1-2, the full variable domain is DAMVIQNPRYQVTQFGKPVTLSCSQTLNHNVMYWYQQKSSQAPKLLFHYYDKDFNNEADTPDNFQSRRPNTSFCFLDIRSPGLGDTAMYLCATSRDHGGYTFGSGTRLTVV.

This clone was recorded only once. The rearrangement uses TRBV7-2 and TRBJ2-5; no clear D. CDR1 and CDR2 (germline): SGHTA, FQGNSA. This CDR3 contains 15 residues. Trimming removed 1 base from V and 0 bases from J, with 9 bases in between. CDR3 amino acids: CASSLGTVYQETQYF. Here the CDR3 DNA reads TGTGCCAGCAGCTTAGGTACAGTGTACCAAGAGACCCAGTACTTC.

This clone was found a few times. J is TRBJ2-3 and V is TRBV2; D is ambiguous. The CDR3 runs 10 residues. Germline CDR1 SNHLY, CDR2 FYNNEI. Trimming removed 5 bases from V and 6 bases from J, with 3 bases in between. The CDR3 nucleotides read TGTGCCAGCAGTATGGATACGCAGTATTTT. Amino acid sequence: CASSMDTQYF.

The CDR3 reads CATSRSEIETQYF. The DNA of the CDR3 is TGTGCCACCAGCAGATCGGAAATCGAGACCCAGTACTTC. This chain links TRBV15 with TRBJ2-5; D ambiguous. CDR1 is LNHNV and CDR2 is YYDKDF in the germline V gene (reference sequence). This CDR3 is built from 13 residues. V was shortened by 2 bases and J by 5 bases, with 9 bases between the two germline ends.

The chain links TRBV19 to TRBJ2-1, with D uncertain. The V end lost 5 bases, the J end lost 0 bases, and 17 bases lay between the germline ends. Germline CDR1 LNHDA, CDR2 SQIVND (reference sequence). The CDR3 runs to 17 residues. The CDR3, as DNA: TGTGCCAGTAGTCCATCCCAAACCCGGAGCTCCTACAATGAGCAGTTCTTC. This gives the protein CASSPSQTRSSYNEQFF.

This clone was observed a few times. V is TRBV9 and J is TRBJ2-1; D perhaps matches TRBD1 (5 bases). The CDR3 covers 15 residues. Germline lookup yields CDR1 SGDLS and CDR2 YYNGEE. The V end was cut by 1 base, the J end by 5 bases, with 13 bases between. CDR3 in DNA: TGTGCCAGCAGCGTACAGGGTATGGGCCACAATGAGCAGTTCTTC. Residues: CASSVQGMGHNEQFF.

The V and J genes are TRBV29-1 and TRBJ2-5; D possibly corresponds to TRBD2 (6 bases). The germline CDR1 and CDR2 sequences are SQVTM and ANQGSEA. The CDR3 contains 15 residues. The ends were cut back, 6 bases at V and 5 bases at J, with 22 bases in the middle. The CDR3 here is CSVLDPGVASETQYF. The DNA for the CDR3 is TGCAGCGTCCTCGACCCGGGGGTAGCGAGTGAGACCCAGTACTTC. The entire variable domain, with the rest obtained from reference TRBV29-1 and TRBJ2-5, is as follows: SAVISQKPSRDICQRGTSLTIQCQVDSQVTMMFWYRQQPGQSLTLIATANQGSEATYESGFVIDKFPISRPNLTFSTLTVSNMSPEDSSIYLCSVLDPGVASETQYFGPGTRLLVL.

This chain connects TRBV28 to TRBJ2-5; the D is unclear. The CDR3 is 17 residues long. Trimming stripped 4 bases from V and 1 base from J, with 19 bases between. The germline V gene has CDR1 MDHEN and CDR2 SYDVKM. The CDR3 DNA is TGTGCCAGCAGTTCCACCCCGAGGTCGGTCGTCCAAGAGACCCAGTACTTC. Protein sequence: CASSSTPRSVVQETQYF.

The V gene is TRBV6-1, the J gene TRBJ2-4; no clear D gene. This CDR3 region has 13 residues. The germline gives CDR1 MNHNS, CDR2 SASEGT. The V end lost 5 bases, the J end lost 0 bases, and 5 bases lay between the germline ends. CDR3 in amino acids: CASSRVAKNIQYF. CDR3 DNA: TGTGCCAGCAGTAGGGTAGCCAAAAACATTCAGTACTTC.

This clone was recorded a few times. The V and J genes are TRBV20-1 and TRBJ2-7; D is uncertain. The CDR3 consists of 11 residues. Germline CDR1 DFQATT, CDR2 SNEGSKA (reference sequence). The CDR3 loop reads CSPQKDYEQYF. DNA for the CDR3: TGCAGCCCCCAAAAAGACTACGAGCAGTACTTC.

DNA of the CDR3: TGCGCCAGCAGCCGCCCCGGCGCCGGTGCAACTAATGAAAAACTGTTTTTT. This codes for CASSRPGAGATNEKLFF. The rearrangement joins TRBV4-1 to TRBJ1-4, with D uncertain. V was cut by 4 bases and J by 0 bases, with 15 bases left in between. CDR1 and CDR2 (germline): MGHRA, YSYEKL. The CDR3 contains 17 residues.

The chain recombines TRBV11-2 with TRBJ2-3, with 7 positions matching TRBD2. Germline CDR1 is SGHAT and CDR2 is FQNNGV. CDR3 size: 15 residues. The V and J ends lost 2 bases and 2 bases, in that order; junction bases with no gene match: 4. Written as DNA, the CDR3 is TGTGCCAGCAGCTTATCGGGACTACCCACAGATACGCAGTATTTT. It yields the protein CASSLSGLPTDTQYF.

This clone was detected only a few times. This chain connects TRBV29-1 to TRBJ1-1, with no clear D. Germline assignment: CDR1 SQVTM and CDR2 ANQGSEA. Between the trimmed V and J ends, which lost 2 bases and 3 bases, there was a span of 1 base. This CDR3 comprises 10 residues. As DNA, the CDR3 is TGCAGCGTTGAATACACTGAAGCTTTCTTT. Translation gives CSVEYTEAFF.

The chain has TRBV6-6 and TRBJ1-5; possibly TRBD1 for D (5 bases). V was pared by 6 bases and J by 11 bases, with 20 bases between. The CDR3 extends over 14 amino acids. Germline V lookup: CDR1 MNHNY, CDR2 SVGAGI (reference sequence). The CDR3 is CASSRGTIRKAQHF. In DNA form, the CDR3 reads TGTGCCAGCAGCCGCGGGACGATAAGGAAGGCCCAGCATTTT.

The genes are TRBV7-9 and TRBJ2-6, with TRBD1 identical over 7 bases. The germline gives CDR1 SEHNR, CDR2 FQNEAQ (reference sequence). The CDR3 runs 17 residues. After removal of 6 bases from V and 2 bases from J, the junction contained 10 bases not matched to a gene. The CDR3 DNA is TGTGCCAGCAGAACACGGACAGGAGTGACTGGGGCCAACGTCCTGACTTTC. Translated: CASRTRTGVTGANVLTF.

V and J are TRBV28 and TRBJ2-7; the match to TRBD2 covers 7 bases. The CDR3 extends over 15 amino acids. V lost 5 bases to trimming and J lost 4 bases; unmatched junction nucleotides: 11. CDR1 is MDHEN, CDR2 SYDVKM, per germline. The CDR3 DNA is TGTGCCAGCAGTGGGGCGGGACTAATGAATTACGAGCAGTACTTC. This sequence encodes CASSGAGLMNYEQYF. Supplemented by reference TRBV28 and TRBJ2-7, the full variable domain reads DVKVTQSSRYLVKRTGEKVFLECVQDMDHENMFWYRQDPGLGLRLIYFSYDVKMKEKGDIPEGYSVSREKKERFSLILESASTNQTSMYLCASSGAGLMNYEQYFGPGTRLTVT.

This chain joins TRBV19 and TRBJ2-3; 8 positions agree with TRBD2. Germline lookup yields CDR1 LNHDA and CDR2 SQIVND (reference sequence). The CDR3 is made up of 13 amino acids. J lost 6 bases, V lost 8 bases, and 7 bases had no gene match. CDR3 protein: CASRLSGTDTQYF. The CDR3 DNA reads TGTGCCAGTCGCCTTAGCGGGACGGATACGCAGTATTTT.

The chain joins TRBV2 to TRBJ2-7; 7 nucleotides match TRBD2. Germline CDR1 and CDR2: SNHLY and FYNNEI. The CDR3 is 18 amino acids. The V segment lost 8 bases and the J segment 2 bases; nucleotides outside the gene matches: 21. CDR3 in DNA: TGTGCCAGCCGAGGGGCCGAAGGTAATAGCGGGTACCCCTACGAGCAGTACTTC. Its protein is CASRGAEGNSGYPYEQYF.

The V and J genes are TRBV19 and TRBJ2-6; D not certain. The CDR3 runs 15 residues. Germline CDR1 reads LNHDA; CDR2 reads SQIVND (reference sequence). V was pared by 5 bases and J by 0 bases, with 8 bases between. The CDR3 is CASSDPGSGANVLTF. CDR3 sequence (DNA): TGTGCCAGTAGTGACCCAGGCTCTGGGGCCAACGTCCTGACTTTC. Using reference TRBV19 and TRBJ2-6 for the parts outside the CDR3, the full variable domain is DGGITQSPKYLFRKEGQNVTLSCEQNLNHDAMYWYRQDPGQGLRLIYYSQIVNDFQKGDIAEGYSVSREKKESFPLTVTSAQKNPTAFYLCASSDPGSGANVLTFGAGSRLTVL.

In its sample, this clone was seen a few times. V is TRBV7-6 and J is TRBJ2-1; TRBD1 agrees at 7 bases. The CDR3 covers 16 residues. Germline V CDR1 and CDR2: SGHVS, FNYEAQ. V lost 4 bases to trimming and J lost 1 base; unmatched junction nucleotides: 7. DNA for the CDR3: TGTGCCAGCAGCTGGGACAGTCAAACTTCCTACAATGAGCAGTTCTTC. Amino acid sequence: CASSWDSQTSYNEQFF.

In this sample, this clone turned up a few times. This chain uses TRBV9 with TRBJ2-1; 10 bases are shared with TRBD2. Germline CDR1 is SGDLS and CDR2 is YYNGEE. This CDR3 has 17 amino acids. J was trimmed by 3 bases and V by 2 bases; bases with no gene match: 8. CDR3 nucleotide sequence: TGTGCCAGCAGCGTGCTCCCTAGCGGGAGCCTCTACAATGAGCAGTTCTTC. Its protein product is CASSVLPSGSLYNEQFF.

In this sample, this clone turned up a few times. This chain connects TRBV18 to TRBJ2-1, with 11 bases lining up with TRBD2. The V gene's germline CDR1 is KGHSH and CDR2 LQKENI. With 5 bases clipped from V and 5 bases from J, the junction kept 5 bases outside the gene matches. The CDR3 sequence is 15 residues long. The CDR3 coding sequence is TGTGCCAGCTCAAAAGGGACTAGCGGAAACAATGAGCAGTTCTTC. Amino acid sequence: CASSKGTSGNNEQFF.

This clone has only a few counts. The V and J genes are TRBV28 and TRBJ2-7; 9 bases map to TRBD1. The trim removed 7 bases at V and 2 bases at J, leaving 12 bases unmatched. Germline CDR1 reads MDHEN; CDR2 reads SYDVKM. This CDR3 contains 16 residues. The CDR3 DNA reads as TGTGCCAGCAATTCGCAGGGACAGGGATTACCCTACGAGCAGTACTTC. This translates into CASNSQGQGLPYEQYF.